The entry that follows covers one T cell receptor (beta chain) sequence. Its target is not known. The data belong to a study of cytomegalovirus exposure and HLA in healthy donors. Study-level findings and limits: The only immune exposure information that was available was CMV serostatus.

Amplification used 60 Vbeta primers and 13 Jbeta primers. Clones were read by immunoSEQ multiplex PCR, and TCRdb kept only the in-frame ones, dropping some. The sample lists roughly 130,000 clones; around 79% were seen once. The CDR3 runs 14 residues. Per germline, CDR1 SGHTA and CDR2 FQGNSA. V lost 5 bases to trimming and J lost 3 bases, with 14 bases between them. The sequence was collected from a woman in her forties or fifties in good health and CMV-seropositive. Sequenced sample: PBMCs. The V gene is TRBV7-2, the J gene TRBJ2-7; TRBD1 might be the D (7 bases). In DNA, the CDR3 is TGTGCCAGCAGCCAGGGGGGTTTCATCTACGAGCAGTACTTC. Encoded protein: CASSQGGFIYEQYF. The whole variable domain, remainder taken from reference TRBV7-2 and TRBJ2-7, is GAGVSQSPSNKVTEKGKDVELRCDPISGHTALYWYRQSLGQGLEFLIYFQGNSAPDKSGLPSDRFSAERTGGSVSTLTIQRTQQEDSAVYLCASSQGGFIYEQYFGPGTRLTVT.